A single sample gave rise to the 17 T cell receptor beta chains below, sequenced in a study of blood T cells in healthy people across ages. A second roughly 6 to 11 cycle PCR used barcoded and J-beta primers. TCRdb fed the 5' RACE reads into MiXCR, producing one record per CDR3 protein. The table lists about 1.4 million distinct CDR3 sequences, 55% to 75% of them singletons, with roughly 6.3% in the top ten. Sample: blood. These receptors all stem from a man between 18 and 29 years old in good health.

This chain connects TRBV3-1 to TRBJ2-7; 9 positions agree with TRBD2. Germline CDR1 LGHDT, CDR2 YNNKEL (reference sequence). After removal of 1 base from V and 3 bases from J, the junction contained 7 bases not matched to a gene. This CDR3 has 16 amino acids. CDR3 sequence: CASSQGPGLAFYEQYF. DNA of the CDR3: TGTGCCAGCAGCCAAGGGCCGGGACTAGCATTCTACGAGCAGTACTTC.

V gene TRBV12-3 or TRBV12-4 combines with J gene TRBJ2-2; TRBD1 is a possible D gene (6 bases). The V end lost 5 bases, the J end lost 4 bases, and 11 bases lay between the germline ends. CDR3 size: 14 residues. CDR3 DNA sequence: TGTGCCAGCAGTCTTACAGGGTTCACCGGGGAGCTGTTTTTT. Translated: CASSLTGFTGELFF.

Only a few counts were recorded for this clonotype. The chain has TRBV4-1 and TRBJ2-7; perhaps TRBD2 as D (5 bases). V was pared by 1 base and J by 4 bases, with 8 bases between. The CDR3 spans 13 residues. The germline CDR1 and CDR2 sequences are MGHRA and YSYEKL. CDR3 loop: CASSQARRYEQYF. The CDR3 DNA is TGCGCCAGCAGCCAAGCCAGGAGGTACGAGCAGTACTTC.

DNA of the CDR3: TGTGCCAGCAGCTTAATCTGGGCGGACTACGAGCAGTACTTC. Protein product: CASSLIWADYEQYF. The gene calls are TRBV7-2 and TRBJ2-7; D is unclear. Germline V gives CDR1 SGHTA, CDR2 FQGNSA. The CDR3 has 14 residues. V lost 2 bases, J lost 3 bases, and 11 bases lay in between.

The genes are TRBV29-1 and TRBJ1-2; 12 bases are a match to TRBD1. The CDR3 length is 18 residues. The germline V gene encodes CDR1 SQVTM and CDR2 ANQGSEA. J lost 4 bases, V lost 5 bases, and 17 bases had no gene match. The CDR3 is CSVLQAGTGGARVYGYTF. The CDR3 DNA reads TGCAGCGTTCTACAAGCTGGGACAGGGGGCGCGAGGGTCTATGGCTACACCTTC.

This chain links TRBV7-2 with TRBJ2-7, with 9 bases matching TRBD2. The CDR3 runs 15 residues. J lost 8 bases, V lost 5 bases, and 13 bases had no gene match. Germline loops: CDR1 SGHTA, CDR2 FQGNSA. The CDR3 DNA sequence: TGTGCCAGCAGCACCCCTAGCGGGACGCGGGGGCAGCAGTACTTC. Translation: CASSTPSGTRGQQYF.

J is TRBJ2-7 and V is TRBV15; D gene uncertain. The CDR3 has 14 residues. V was shortened by 4 bases and J by 2 bases, with 12 bases between the two germline ends. The germline CDR1 and CDR2 sequences are LNHNV and YYDKDF (reference sequence). The CDR3 loop reads CATSTKGPAYEQYF. The CDR3 nucleotides read TGTGCCACCAGCACCAAAGGGCCTGCCTACGAGCAGTACTTC.

This clonotype has ten or more counts. The genes are TRBV3-1 and TRBJ2-3, with D possibly matching TRBD1 (6 bases). CDR1 and CDR2 (germline): LGHDT, YNNKEL (reference sequence). The V end was cut by 6 bases, the J end by 0 bases, with 13 bases between. There are 15 residues in the CDR3. CDR3 DNA: TGTGCCAGCAGTCAGGGGACGGCTAGCACAGATACGCAGTATTTT. Translating gives CASSQGTASTDTQYF.

The V and J genes are TRBV6-5 and TRBJ2-7, with D hard to call. The CDR3 runs to 14 residues. With 5 bases removed from V and 3 bases from J, the gap between germline ends came to 14 bases. Looked up from germline, CDR1 is MNHEY and CDR2 is SVGAGI. The CDR3 is CASSDGGSYYEQYF. CDR3 in DNA: TGTGCCAGCAGTGACGGTGGCAGCTACTACGAGCAGTACTTC.

The chain recombines TRBV11-1 with TRBJ1-2; TRBD1 is a possible D gene (6 bases). The length of the CDR3 is 14 residues. The V and J ends lost 5 bases and 0 bases respectively, with 10 bases between them. Looked up from germline, CDR1 is SGHAT and CDR2 is FQDESV (reference sequence). CDR3 sequence: CASSTRQANYGYTF. For the CDR3, the DNA is TGTGCCAGCAGCACCCGACAGGCTAACTATGGCTACACCTTC.

This clonotype was picked up one time. The CDR3: CATWDSGVLYGYTF. CDR3 bases: TGTGCCACCTGGGACAGCGGAGTCCTCTATGGCTACACCTTC. This chain connects TRBV25-1 to TRBJ1-2; 7 nucleotides line up with TRBD1. The junction had 12 bases not matched to a gene; V was cut back by 10 bases and J by 4 bases. Germline assignment: CDR1 MGHDK and CDR2 SYGVNS. The CDR3 covers 14 residues.

V is TRBV7-2 and J is TRBJ1-1; perhaps TRBD1 as D (6 bases). Trimming took 7 bases from V and 3 from J, leaving 15 bases between them. CDR3 length equals 14 residues. Germline V lookup: CDR1 SGHTA, CDR2 FQGNSA. CDR3 bases: TGTGCCAGCAAACAGGGAAGTTTCGACACTGAAGCTTTCTTT. It yields the protein CASKQGSFDTEAFF.

The chain carries TRBV11-2 and TRBJ2-6, with no clear D. The CDR3 is made up of 15 amino acids. Germline CDR1 is SGHAT and CDR2 is FQNNGV. The V end was cut by 6 bases, the J end by 4 bases, with 13 bases between. CDR3 bases: TGTGCCAGCAGGACCATTCGCGGAGGGGCCAACGTCCTGACTTTC. Its translation: CASRTIRGGANVLTF.

The chain has TRBV19 and TRBJ1-2; D unclear. Germline CDR1 and CDR2: LNHDA and SQIVND (reference sequence). With 1 base removed from V and 6 bases from J, the gap between germline ends came to 12 bases. This CDR3 has 14 amino acids. The CDR3 protein is CASSIGGWEDGYTF. The CDR3 region has the DNA TGTGCCAGTAGTATAGGGGGATGGGAAGATGGCTACACCTTC.

The rearrangement links TRBV4-3 to TRBJ2-4; possibly TRBD2 for D (5 bases). The J call may be incorrect, as the DNA end agrees better with TRBJ2-5. The CDR3 is made up of 14 amino acids. Germline CDR1 LGHNA, CDR2 YSLEER. The CDR3 region has the DNA TGCGCCAGCAGCCCAGCCGGGATCGGGGAGACCCAGTACTTC. This translates into CASSPAGIGETQYF.

This clonotype has just a few counts. This sequence joins TRBV2 and TRBJ2-7; weak D call: TRBD1 (5 bases). The end of the DNA fits TRBJ2-5 better, so the J call may be wrong. Germline V CDR1 and CDR2: SNHLY, FYNNEI. The CDR3 spans 11 residues. CDR3: CASMQGETQYF. CDR3 nucleotides: TGTGCCAGCATGCAGGGCGAGACCCAGTACTTC.

The rearrangement uses TRBV5-5 and TRBJ1-2; no firm D call. The CDR3 spans 15 residues. The germline gives CDR1 SGHKS, CDR2 YYEKEE (reference sequence). Trimming took off 3 bases at V and 7 bases at J, with 19 bases between the two ends. The CDR3, as DNA: TGTGCCAGCAGCTCCACATTTAGGAGCAATCGTGGCTACACCTTC. Its protein is CASSSTFRSNRGYTF.